The sequence of this T cell receptor (beta chain) was determined in a study of control samples from healthy donors and cancer patients. TCRdb's table, derived via immunoSEQ multiplex PCR, lists solely in-frame clones and lacks some. The sample consists of about 140,000 clones, 94% of them appearing once. This clone occurred a few times. The CDR3 loop spans 15 amino acids. Losses at the gene ends were 5 bases for V and 7 bases for J; bases not matched to a gene: 5. Germline V lookup: CDR1 SGHVS, CDR2 FNYEAQ. What was sequenced was blood. This sequence joins TRBV7-6 and TRBJ1-6; TRBD1 matches at 10 bases. This receptor was taken from a man in his forties or fifties in good health. CDR3 nucleotides: TGTGCCAGCAGCCCCGGGACAGGGGAGAATTCACCCCTCCACTTT. It codes for CASSPGTGENSPLHF.